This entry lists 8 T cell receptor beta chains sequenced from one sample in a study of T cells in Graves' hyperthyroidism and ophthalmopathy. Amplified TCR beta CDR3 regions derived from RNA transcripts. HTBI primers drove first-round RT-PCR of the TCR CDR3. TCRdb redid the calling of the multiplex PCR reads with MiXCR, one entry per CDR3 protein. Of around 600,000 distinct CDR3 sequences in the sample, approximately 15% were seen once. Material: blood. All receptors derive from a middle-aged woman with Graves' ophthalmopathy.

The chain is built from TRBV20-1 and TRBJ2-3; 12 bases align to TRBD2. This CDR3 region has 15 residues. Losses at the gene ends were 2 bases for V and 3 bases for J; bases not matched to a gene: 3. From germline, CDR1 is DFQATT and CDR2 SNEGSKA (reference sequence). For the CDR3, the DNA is TGCAGTGCTAGAAAGACTAGCGGGGGAACAGATACGCAGTATTTT. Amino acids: CSARKTSGGTDTQYF.

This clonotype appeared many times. The CDR3 region is CASSELVGNQPQHF. The CDR3 coding sequence is TGTGCCAGCAGTGAATTGGTAGGGAATCAGCCCCAGCATTTT. The chain recombines TRBV6-1 with TRBJ1-5; D gene unclear. Trimming cost V 2 bases and J 4 bases, with 9 bases left between them. Germline V lookup: CDR1 MNHNS, CDR2 SASEGT. The CDR3 runs 14 residues.

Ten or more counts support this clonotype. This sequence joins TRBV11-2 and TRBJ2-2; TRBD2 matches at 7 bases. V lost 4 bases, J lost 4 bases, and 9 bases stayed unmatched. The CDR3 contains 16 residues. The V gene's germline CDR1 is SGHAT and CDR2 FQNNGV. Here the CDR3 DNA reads TGTGCCAGCAGCTACGGACTAGGGGCTGTCACCGGGGAGCTGTTTTTT. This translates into CASSYGLGAVTGELFF.

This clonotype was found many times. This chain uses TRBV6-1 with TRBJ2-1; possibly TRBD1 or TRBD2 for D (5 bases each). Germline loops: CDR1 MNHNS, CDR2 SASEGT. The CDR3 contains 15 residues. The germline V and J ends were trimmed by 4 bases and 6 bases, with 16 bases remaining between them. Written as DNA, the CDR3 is TGTGCCAGCAGTGTTATCTCCGGGGCGGGCAATGAGCAGTTCTTC. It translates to CASSVISGAGNEQFF.

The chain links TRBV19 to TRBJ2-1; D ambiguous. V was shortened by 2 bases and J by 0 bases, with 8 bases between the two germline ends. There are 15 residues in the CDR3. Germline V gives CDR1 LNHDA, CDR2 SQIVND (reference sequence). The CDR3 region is CASSISAASYNEQFF. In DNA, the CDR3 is TGTGCCAGTAGTATATCCGCGGCCTCCTACAATGAGCAGTTCTTC.

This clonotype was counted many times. CDR3 loop: CSAQDRSRYGYTF. CDR3 DNA sequence: TGCAGTGCACAGGACAGAAGCCGTTATGGCTACACCTTC. The gene calls are TRBV20-1 and TRBJ1-2; possible D gene TRBD1, 6 bases. V was clipped by 6 bases and J by 5 bases, with 16 bases between them. The CDR3 extends over 13 amino acids. In germline, CDR1 is DFQATT, CDR2 SNEGSKA (reference sequence).

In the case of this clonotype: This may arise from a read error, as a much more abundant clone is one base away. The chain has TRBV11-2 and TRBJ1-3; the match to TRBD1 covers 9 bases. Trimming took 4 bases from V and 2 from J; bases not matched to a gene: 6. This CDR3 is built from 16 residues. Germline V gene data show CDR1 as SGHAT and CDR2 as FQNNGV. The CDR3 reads CASSSTGGSPGNTIYF. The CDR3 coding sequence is TGTGCCAGCAGCTCGACAGGGGGGAGCCCTGGAAACACCATATATTTT.

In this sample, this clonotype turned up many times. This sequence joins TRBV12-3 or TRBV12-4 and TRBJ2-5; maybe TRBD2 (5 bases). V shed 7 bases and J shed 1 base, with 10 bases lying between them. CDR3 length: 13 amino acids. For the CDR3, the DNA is TGTGCCAGCACCCCCGGACTCCAAGAGACCCAGTACTTC. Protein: CASTPGLQETQYF.